This TCR beta chain was obtained from a study of cytomegalovirus exposure and HLA in healthy donors. Study-level results: A later analysis linked roughly 17,000 TCR beta sequences to HLA alleles at 0.05 false discovery rate.

PCR amplification relied on 60 Vbeta primers (plus 13 Jbeta primers). Only in-frame clones appear in the TCRdb table, and some are missing; sequencing was by immunoSEQ multiplex PCR. The table records tens of thousands of clones, roughly 86% of them present only once. Trimming left V 2 bases short and J 2 bases short, with 12 bases between. Germline V gene data show CDR1 as GTSNPN and CDR2 as SVGIG (reference sequence). CDR3 size: 14 residues. Regarding this clone: Its antigen is still unknown.

The sample was PBMCs. The chain combines TRBV30 with TRBJ1-1; unclear D gene. This receptor was identified in a young man in good health and CMV-seropositive. CDR3 sequence reads: CAWSSPGINTEAFF. In nucleotides, the CDR3 is TGTGCCTGGAGTTCTCCGGGGATAAACACTGAAGCTTTCTTT.